Listed below are T cell receptor beta chains from one sample, sequenced in a study of blood T cell repertoires in COVID-19. Assay: immunoSEQ multiplex PCR; the TCRdb copy retains only in-frame clones and omits some. The table includes a few hundred thousand clones, 75% to 90% detected once. Sequenced: PBMCs or T cells enriched from blood (not recorded which). The receptors originated from a man aged 35 to 55 who had recovered from COVID-19. Each CDR3 is given with its conserved first and last residue. D genes are given only for firm matches. Part of the rows lack a size; the others show once, few, many or a class for expanded clones.

clone_size: once; v_call: TRBV5-1; d_call: TRBD2; j_call: TRBJ2-7; cdr3_aa: CASSWRTSGSIYEQYF; cdr3_nt: TGCGCCAGCAGCTGGAGGACTAGCGGGAGTATATACGAGCAGTACTTC
clone_size: NA; v_call: TRBV27; d_call: NA; j_call: TRBJ1-4; cdr3_aa: CASSLTTPNFSPLGEKLFF; cdr3_nt: TGTGCCAGCAGTCTCACCACCCCCAATTTTAGCCCCTTGGGTGAAAAACTGTTTTTT
clone_size: once; v_call: TRBV28; d_call: TRBD2; j_call: TRBJ2-1; cdr3_aa: CASSASSGINPTNEQFF; cdr3_nt: TGTGCCAGCAGTGCCTCTAGCGGGATCAACCCTACCAATGAGCAGTTCTTC
clone_size: NA; v_call: TRBV6-4; d_call: TRBD2; j_call: TRBJ2-1; cdr3_aa: CASSESGGARNEQFF; cdr3_nt: TGTGCCAGCAGTGAGAGCGGGGGAGCTAGGAATGAGCAGTTCTTC
clone_size: NA; v_call: TRBV28; d_call: NA; j_call: TRBJ2-1; cdr3_aa: CASSFDRVRQKASYNEQFF; cdr3_nt: TGTGCCAGCAGTTTTGATAGAGTAAGACAAAAAGCCTCCTACAATGAGCAGTTCTTC
clone_size: NA; v_call: TRBV18; d_call: TRBD1; j_call: TRBJ2-7; cdr3_aa: CASSPGQGAREQYF; cdr3_nt: TGTGCCAGCTCACCCGGACAGGGGGCGCGAGAGCAGTACTTC
clone_size: NA; v_call: TRBV29-1; d_call: TRBD2; j_call: TRBJ2-1; cdr3_aa: CSVRQTSGTSYNEQFF; cdr3_nt: TGCAGCGTGCGACAGACTAGCGGGACTTCCTACAATGAGCAGTTCTTC
clone_size: NA; v_call: TRBV27; d_call: TRBD1; j_call: TRBJ1-1; cdr3_aa: CASSLGQGDTEAFF; cdr3_nt: TGTGCCAGCAGTTTAGGACAGGGAGACACTGAAGCTTTCTTT
clone_size: once; v_call: TRBV6-5; d_call: TRBD2; j_call: TRBJ2-1; cdr3_aa: CASTRGRPNEQFF; cdr3_nt: TGTGCCAGCACCCGCGGGAGGCCGAATGAGCAGTTCTTC
clone_size: once; v_call: TRBV9; d_call: TRBD1; j_call: TRBJ1-3; cdr3_aa: CASSIQGTLESSGNTIYF; cdr3_nt: TGTGCCAGCAGCATACAGGGGACCCTCGAGTCCTCTGGAAACACCATATATTTT
clone_size: NA; v_call: TRBV2; d_call: NA; j_call: TRBJ1-2; cdr3_aa: CASRLSIYGYTF; cdr3_nt: TGTGCCAGCAGACTATCAATCTATGGCTACACCTTC
clone_size: NA; v_call: TRBV14; d_call: TRBD2; j_call: TRBJ2-5; cdr3_aa: CASRIAGAETQYF; cdr3_nt: TGTGCCAGCAGGATAGCGGGAGCAGAGACCCAGTACTTC
clone_size: NA; v_call: TRBV4-3; d_call: NA; j_call: TRBJ2-7; cdr3_aa: CASSQDNGAYEQYF; cdr3_nt: TGCGCCAGCAGCCAAGATAACGGAGCCTACGAGCAGTACTTC
clone_size: NA; v_call: TRBV6-2/TRBV6-3; d_call: NA; j_call: TRBJ2-7; cdr3_aa: CASSYPDRKFYEQYF; cdr3_nt: TGTGCCAGCAGTTATCCCGACAGGAAATTCTACGAGCAGTACTTC
clone_size: NA; v_call: TRBV18; d_call: TRBD1; j_call: TRBJ1-4; cdr3_aa: CASSSGQGGEKLFF; cdr3_nt: TGTGCCAGCTCGTCGGGACAGGGAGGTGAAAAACTGTTTTTT
clone_size: NA; v_call: TRBV7-6; d_call: NA; j_call: TRBJ2-3; cdr3_aa: CASSLAPRIGSLTNTDTQYF; cdr3_nt: TGTGCCAGCAGCTTAGCCCCGCGGATTGGTTCCCTAACAAACACAGATACGCAGTATTTT
clone_size: NA; v_call: TRBV3-1/TRBV3-2; d_call: TRBD1; j_call: TRBJ1-6; cdr3_aa: CASSQVPGQPFHF; cdr3_nt: TGTGCCAGCAGCCAAGTCCCGGGACAGCCATTCCACTTT
clone_size: NA; v_call: TRBV24-1; d_call: NA; j_call: TRBJ1-2; cdr3_aa: CATSAPDRNYGYTF; cdr3_nt: TGTGCCACCAGTGCTCCTGACAGAAACTATGGCTACACCTTC
clone_size: NA; v_call: TRBV28; d_call: NA; j_call: TRBJ1-6; cdr3_aa: CASSLGGQGFSLHF; cdr3_nt: TGTGCCAGCAGTTTGGGTGGGCAGGGCTTTTCTCTCCACTTT
clone_size: NA; v_call: TRBV14; d_call: TRBD1; j_call: TRBJ1-2; cdr3_aa: CASSQELTGGYTF; cdr3_nt: TGTGCCAGCAGCCAAGAACTGACAGGGGGCTACACCTTC
clone_size: NA; v_call: TRBV19; d_call: NA; j_call: TRBJ1-1; cdr3_aa: CASSMASVRVMNTEAFF; cdr3_nt: TGTGCCAGTAGTATGGCCTCCGTGAGGGTCATGAACACTGAAGCTTTCTTT
clone_size: NA; v_call: TRBV9; d_call: TRBD1; j_call: TRBJ2-1; cdr3_aa: CASSGGQGLYNEQFF; cdr3_nt: TGTGCCAGCAGCGGAGGACAGGGGCTCTACAATGAGCAGTTCTTC
clone_size: NA; v_call: TRBV14; d_call: NA; j_call: TRBJ2-7; cdr3_aa: CASSQALRVGEQYF; cdr3_nt: TGTGCCAGCAGCCAAGCCCTTCGTGTCGGGGAGCAGTACTTC
clone_size: NA; v_call: TRBV2; d_call: TRBD1; j_call: TRBJ2-1; cdr3_aa: CASSPTGYNEQFF; cdr3_nt: TGTGCCAGCAGTCCGACAGGGTACAATGAGCAGTTCTTC
clone_size: NA; v_call: TRBV15; d_call: TRBD1; j_call: TRBJ1-4; cdr3_aa: CATSRDLAGGNEKLFF; cdr3_nt: TGTGCCACCAGCAGAGATCTGGCAGGGGGGAATGAAAAACTGTTTTTT
clone_size: once; v_call: TRBV7-2; d_call: TRBD2; j_call: TRBJ2-2; cdr3_aa: CASSPRLATGELFF; cdr3_nt: TGTGCCAGCAGCCCTAGACTAGCTACCGGGGAGCTGTTTTTT